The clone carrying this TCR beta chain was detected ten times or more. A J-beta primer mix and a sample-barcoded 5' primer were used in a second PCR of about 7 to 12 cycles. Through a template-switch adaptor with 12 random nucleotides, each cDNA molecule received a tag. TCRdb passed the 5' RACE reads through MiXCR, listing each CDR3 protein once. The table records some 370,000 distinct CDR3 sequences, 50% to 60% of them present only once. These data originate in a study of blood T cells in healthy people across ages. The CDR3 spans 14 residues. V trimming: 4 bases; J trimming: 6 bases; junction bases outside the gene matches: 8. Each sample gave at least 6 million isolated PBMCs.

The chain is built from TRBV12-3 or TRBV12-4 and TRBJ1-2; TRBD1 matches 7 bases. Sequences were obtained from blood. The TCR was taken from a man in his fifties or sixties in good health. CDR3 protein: CASSSNRGWDGYTF. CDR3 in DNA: TGTGCCAGCAGTTCCAACAGGGGATGGGATGGCTACACCTTC.